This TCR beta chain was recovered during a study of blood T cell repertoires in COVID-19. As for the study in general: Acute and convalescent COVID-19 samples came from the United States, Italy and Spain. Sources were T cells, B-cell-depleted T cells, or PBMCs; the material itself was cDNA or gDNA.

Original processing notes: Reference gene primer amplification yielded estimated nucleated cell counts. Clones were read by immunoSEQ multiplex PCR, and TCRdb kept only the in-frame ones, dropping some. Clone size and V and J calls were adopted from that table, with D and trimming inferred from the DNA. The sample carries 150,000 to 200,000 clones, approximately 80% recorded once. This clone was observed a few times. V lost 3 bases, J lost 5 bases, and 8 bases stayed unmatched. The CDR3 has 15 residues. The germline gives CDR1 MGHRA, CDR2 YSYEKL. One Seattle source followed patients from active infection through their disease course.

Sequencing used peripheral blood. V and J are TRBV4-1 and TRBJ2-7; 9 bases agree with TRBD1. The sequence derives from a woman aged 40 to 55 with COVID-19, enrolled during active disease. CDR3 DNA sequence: TGCGCCAGCAGCCAGGGGGACAGGGAGGTCGACGAGCAGTACTTC. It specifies CASSQGDREVDEQYF.